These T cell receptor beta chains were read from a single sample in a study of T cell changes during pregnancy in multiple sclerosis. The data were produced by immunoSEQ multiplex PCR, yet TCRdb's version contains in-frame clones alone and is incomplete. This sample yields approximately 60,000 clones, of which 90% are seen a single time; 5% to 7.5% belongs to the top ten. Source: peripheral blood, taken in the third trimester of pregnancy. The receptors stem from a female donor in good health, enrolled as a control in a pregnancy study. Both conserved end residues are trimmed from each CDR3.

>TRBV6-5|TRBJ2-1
ASSYSGREGNEQF
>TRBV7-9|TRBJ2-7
ASSSRVPGTSGYEQY
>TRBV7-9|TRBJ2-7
ASSSYITSGRAHEQY
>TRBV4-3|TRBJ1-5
ASSQTGYSNQPQH
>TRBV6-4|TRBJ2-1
ASSDSGSSYNEQF
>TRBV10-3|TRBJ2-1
AISEGTAYNEQF
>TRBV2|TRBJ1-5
ASSDGGFYSNQPQH
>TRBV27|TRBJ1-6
ASSLSGSYNSPLH
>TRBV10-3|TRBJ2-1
AISDRAGPTSSYNEQF
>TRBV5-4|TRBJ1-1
ASSPATGAPEAF
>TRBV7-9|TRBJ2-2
ASSPPFRQGPAGELF
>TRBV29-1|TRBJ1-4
GGGGPLEKLF
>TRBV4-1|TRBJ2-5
ASSRLMGARETQY
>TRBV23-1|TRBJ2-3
ASSQGVRPSGTYTDTQY
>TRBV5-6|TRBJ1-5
ASSFPGDNQPQH